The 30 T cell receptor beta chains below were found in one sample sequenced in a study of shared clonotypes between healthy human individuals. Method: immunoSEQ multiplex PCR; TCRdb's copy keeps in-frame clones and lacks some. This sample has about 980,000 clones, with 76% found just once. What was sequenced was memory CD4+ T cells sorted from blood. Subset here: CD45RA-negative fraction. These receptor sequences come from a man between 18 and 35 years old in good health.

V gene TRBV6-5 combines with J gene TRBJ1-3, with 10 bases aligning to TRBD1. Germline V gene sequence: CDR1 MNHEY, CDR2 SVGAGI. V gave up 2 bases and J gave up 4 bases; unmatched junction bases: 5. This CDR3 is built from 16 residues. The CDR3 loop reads CASSYPRDRGGNTIYF. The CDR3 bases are TGTGCCAGCAGTTACCCGAGGGACAGGGGAGGAAACACCATATATTTT.

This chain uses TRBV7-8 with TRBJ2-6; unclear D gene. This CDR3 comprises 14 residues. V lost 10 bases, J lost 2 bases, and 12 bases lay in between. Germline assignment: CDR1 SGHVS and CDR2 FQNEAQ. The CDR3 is CATPFGPGANVLTF. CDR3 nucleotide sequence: TGTGCCACCCCGTTCGGGCCTGGGGCCAACGTCCTGACTTTC.

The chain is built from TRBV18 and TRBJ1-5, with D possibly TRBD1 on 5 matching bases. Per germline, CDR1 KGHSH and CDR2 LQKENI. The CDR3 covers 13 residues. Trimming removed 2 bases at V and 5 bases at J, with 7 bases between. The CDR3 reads CASSPDSYQPQHF. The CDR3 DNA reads TGTGCCAGCTCACCAGACAGCTATCAGCCCCAGCATTTT.

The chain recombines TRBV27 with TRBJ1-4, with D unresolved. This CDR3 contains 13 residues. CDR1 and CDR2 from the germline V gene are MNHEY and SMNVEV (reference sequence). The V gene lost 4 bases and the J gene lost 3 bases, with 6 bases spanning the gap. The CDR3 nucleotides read TGTGCCAGCAGTTGGAACCCTAATGAAAAACTGTTTTTT. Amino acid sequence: CASSWNPNEKLFF.

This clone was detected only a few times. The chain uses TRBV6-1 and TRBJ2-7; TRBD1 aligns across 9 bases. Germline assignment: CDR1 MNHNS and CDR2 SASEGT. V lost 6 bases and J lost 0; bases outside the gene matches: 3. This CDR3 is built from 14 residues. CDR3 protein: CASRTGQGSYEQYF. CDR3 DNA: TGTGCCAGCAGAACGGGACAGGGCTCCTACGAGCAGTACTTC.

The CDR3: CASASHFTGELFF. The DNA for the CDR3 is TGTGCCAGCGCGTCACATTTCACCGGGGAGCTGTTTTTT. The chain employs TRBV6-5 and TRBJ2-2; no firm D call. There are 13 residues in the CDR3. Looked up from germline, CDR1 is MNHEY and CDR2 is SVGAGI. Trimming took off 8 bases at V and 4 bases at J, with 11 bases between the two ends.

CDR3 residues: CASSYGSYSYNEQFF. CDR3 in DNA: TGTGCCAGCAGTTACGGTTCTTACTCCTACAATGAGCAGTTCTTC. The chain links TRBV6-5 to TRBJ2-1; no firm D call. V lost 2 bases, J lost 0 bases, and 8 bases lay in between. CDR1 and CDR2 (germline): MNHEY, SVGAGI. The CDR3 extends over 15 amino acids.

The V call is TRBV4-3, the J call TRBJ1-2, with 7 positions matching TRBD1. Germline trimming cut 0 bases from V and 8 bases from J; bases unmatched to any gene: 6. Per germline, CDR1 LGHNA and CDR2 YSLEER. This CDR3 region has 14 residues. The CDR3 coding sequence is TGCGCCAGCAGCCAAGATATGAGGGACAGCGGCTACACCTTC. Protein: CASSQDMRDSGYTF.

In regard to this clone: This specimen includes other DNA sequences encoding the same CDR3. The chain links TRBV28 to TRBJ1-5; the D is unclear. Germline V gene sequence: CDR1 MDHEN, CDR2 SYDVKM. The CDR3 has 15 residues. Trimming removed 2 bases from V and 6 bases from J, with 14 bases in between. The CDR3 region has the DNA TGTGCCAGCAGTTTAATACCAGGAGATCTTCAGCCCCAGCATTTT. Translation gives CASSLIPGDLQPQHF. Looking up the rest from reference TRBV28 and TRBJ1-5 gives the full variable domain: DVKVTQSSRYLVKRTGEKVFLECVQDMDHENMFWYRQDPGLGLRLIYFSYDVKMKEKGDIPEGYSVSREKKERFSLILESASTNQTSMYLCASSLIPGDLQPQHFGDGTRLSIL.

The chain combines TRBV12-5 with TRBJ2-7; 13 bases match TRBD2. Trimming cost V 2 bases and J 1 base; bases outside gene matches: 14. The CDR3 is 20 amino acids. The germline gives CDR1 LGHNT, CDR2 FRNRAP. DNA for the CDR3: TGTGCTAGTGGTTTGCCCAAGCAGGAAGGACTAGCGGGGGATTCCTACGAGCAGTACTTC. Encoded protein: CASGLPKQEGLAGDSYEQYF.

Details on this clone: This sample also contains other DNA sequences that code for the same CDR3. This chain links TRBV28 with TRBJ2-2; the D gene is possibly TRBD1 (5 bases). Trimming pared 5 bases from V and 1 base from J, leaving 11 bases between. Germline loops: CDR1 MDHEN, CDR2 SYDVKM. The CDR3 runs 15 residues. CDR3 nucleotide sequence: TGTGCCAGCAGTCCTCCCCAGGGGAACACCGGGGAGCTGTTTTTT. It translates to CASSPPQGNTGELFF. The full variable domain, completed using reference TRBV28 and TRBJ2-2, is DVKVTQSSRYLVKRTGEKVFLECVQDMDHENMFWYRQDPGLGLRLIYFSYDVKMKEKGDIPEGYSVSREKKERFSLILESASTNQTSMYLCASSPPQGNTGELFFGEGSRLTVL.

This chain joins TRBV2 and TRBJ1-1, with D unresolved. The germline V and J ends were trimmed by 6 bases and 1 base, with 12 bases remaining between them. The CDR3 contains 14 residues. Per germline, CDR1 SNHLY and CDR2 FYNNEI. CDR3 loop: CASSLNGRNTEAFF. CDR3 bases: TGTGCCAGCAGCCTCAACGGGAGGAACACTGAAGCTTTCTTT.

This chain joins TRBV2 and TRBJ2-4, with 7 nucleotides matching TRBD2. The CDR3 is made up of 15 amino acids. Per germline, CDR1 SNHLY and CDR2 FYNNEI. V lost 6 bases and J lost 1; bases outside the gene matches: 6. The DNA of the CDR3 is TGTGCCAGCAGCCTTTACGGGGGGGCCAAAAACATTCAGTACTTC. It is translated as CASSLYGGAKNIQYF.

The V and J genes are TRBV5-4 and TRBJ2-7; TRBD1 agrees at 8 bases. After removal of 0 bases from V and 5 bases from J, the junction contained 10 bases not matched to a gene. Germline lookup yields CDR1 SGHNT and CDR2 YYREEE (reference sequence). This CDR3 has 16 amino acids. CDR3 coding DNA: TGTGCCAGCAGCTTGGCTCCATCGACAGGGGTGAACGAGCAGTACTTC. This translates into CASSLAPSTGVNEQYF.

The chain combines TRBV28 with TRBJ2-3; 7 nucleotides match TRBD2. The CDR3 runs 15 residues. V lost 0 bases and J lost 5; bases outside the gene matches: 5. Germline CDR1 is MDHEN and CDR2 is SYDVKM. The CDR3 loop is CASSLWGRGQDTQYF. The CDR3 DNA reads TGTGCCAGCAGTTTATGGGGGAGGGGTCAAGATACGCAGTATTTT.

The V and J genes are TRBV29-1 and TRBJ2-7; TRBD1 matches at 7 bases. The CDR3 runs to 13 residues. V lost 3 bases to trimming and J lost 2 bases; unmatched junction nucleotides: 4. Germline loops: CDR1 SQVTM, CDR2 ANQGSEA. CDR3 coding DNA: TGCAGCGTTGATGGTGGACAGGCCTACGAGCAGTACTTC. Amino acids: CSVDGGQAYEQYF.

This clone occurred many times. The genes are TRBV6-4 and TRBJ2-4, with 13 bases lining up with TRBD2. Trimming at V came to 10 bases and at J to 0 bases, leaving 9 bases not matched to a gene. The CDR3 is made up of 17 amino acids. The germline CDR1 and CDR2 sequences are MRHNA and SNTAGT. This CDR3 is CAISGLAGKLAKNIQYF. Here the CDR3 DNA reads TGTGCCATCTCGGGACTAGCGGGGAAATTAGCCAAAAACATTCAGTACTTC.

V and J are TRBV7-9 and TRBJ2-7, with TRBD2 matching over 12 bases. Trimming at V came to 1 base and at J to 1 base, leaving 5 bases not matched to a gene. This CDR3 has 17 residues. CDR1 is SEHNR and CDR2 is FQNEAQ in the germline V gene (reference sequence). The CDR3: CASSLETGLAGSYEQYF. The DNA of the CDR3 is TGTGCCAGCAGCTTAGAAACCGGACTAGCGGGATCCTACGAGCAGTACTTC.

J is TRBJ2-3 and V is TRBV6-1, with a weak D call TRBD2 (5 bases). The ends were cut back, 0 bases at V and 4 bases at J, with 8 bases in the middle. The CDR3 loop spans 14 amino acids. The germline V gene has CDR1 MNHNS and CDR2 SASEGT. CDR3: CASSEALAPDTQYF. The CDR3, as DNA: TGTGCCAGCAGTGAAGCGCTAGCCCCAGATACGCAGTATTTT.

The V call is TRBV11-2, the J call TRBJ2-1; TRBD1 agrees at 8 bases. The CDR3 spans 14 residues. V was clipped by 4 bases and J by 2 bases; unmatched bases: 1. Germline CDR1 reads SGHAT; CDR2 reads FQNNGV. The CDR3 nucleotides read TGTGCCAGCAGCTCGGGACAGGCCTACAATGAGCAGTTCTTC. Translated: CASSSGQAYNEQFF.

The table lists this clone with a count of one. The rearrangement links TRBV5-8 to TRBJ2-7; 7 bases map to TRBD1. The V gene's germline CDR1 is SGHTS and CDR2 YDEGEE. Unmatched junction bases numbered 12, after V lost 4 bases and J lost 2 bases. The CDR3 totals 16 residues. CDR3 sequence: CASSRDSRVLTYEQYF. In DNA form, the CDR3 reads TGTGCCAGCAGCCGGGACAGCCGAGTATTAACCTACGAGCAGTACTTC.

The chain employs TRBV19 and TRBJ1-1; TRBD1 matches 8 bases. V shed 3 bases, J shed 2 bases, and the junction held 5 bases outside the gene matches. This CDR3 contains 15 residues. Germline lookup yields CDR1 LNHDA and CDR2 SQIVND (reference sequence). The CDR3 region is CASSMLPGGNTEAFF. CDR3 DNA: TGTGCCAGTAGTATGCTCCCAGGGGGCAACACTGAAGCTTTCTTT. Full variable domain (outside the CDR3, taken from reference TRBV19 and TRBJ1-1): DGGITQSPKYLFRKEGQNVTLSCEQNLNHDAMYWYRQDPGQGLRLIYYSQIVNDFQKGDIAEGYSVSREKKESFPLTVTSAQKNPTAFYLCASSMLPGGNTEAFFGQGTRLTVV.

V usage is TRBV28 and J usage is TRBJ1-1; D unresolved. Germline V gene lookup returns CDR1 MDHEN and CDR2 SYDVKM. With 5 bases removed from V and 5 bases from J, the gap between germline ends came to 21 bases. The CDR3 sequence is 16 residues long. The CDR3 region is CASSPRPGRGGTEAFF. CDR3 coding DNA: TGTGCCAGCAGTCCCCGGCCCGGACGGGGAGGGACTGAAGCTTTCTTT.

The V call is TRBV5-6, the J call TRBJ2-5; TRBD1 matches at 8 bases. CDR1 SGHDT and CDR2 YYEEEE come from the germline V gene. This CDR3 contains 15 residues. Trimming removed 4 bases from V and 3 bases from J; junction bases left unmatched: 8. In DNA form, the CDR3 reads TGTGCCAGCAGCGGGTCCGGGACAGGCGAAGAGACCCAGTACTTC. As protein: CASSGSGTGEETQYF. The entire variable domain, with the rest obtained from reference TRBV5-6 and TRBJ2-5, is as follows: DAGVTQSPTHLIKTRGQQVTLRCSPKSGHDTVSWYQQALGQGPQFIFQYYEEEERQRGNFPDRFSGHQFPNYSSELNVNALLLGDSALYLCASSGSGTGEETQYFGPGTRLLVL.

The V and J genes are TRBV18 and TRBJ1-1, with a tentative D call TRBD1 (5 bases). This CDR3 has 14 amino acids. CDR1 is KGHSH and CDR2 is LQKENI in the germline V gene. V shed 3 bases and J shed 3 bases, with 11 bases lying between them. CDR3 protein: CASSPPAGHTEAFF. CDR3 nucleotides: TGTGCCAGCTCACCTCCCGCGGGGCACACTGAAGCTTTCTTT.

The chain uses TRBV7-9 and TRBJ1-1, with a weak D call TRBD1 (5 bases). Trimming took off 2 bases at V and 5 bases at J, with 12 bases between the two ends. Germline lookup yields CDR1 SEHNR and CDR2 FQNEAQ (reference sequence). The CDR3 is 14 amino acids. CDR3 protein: CASSLRDHATEAFF. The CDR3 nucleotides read TGTGCCAGCAGCTTAAGGGACCACGCAACTGAAGCTTTCTTT.

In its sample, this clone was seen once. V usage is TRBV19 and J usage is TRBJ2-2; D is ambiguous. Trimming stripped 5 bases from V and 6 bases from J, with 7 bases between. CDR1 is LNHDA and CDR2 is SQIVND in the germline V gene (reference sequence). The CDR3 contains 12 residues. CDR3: CASSWEAGELFF. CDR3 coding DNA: TGTGCCAGTAGTTGGGAAGCCGGGGAGCTGTTTTTT.

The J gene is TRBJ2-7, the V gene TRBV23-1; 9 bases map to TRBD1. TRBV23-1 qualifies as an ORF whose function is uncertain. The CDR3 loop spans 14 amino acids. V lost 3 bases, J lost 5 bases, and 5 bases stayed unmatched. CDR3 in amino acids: CASSHRDRAHEQYF. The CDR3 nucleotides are TGCGCCAGCAGTCATCGGGACAGGGCTCACGAGCAGTACTTC.

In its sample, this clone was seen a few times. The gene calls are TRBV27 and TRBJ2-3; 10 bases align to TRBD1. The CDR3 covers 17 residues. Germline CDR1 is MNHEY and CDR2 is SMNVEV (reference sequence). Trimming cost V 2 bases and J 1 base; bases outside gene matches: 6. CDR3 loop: CASSLGDRGYGTDTQYF. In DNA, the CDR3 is TGTGCCAGCAGTTTAGGGGACAGGGGATATGGCACAGATACGCAGTATTTT.

This CDR3 is CASRVTGSLYGYTF. DNA of the CDR3: TGTGCCAGCAGGGTGACAGGGTCCCTCTATGGCTACACCTTC. The chain combines TRBV5-4 with TRBJ1-2, with TRBD1 identical over 7 bases. Germline V lookup: CDR1 SGHNT, CDR2 YYREEE (reference sequence). The CDR3 sequence is 14 residues long. The V gene end was trimmed by 5 bases and the J gene end by 4 bases; junction bases not matched to a gene: 8.